These 27 T cell receptor beta chains share one sample of origin, sequenced in a study of CD8 T cells in Susac syndrome. Random hexamers were used to reverse transcribe 0.5 to 1 ug of RNA. TCRdb reprocessed the immunoSEQ multiplex PCR reads via MiXCR and lists one record per CDR3 protein. The sample lists 120,000 or so distinct CDR3 sequences, 85% to 95% occurring once. The specimen sequenced was CD4+ T cells from PBMCs. The receptors shown here come from a human donor with multiple sclerosis.

The chain joins TRBV29-1 to TRBJ1-5; 8 nucleotides align to TRBD1. The junction had 4 bases not matched to a gene; V was cut back by 6 bases and J by 3 bases. The length of the CDR3 is 13 residues. CDR1 is SQVTM and CDR2 is ANQGSEA in the germline V gene. The CDR3 here is CSVRTGTNQPQHF. The CDR3 coding sequence is TGCAGCGTCCGGACAGGGACCAATCAGCCCCAGCATTTT.

The chain uses TRBV25-1 and TRBJ2-5; D is possibly TRBD2 (6 bases). The CDR3 has 13 amino acids. Trimming pared 7 bases from V and 6 bases from J, leaving 15 bases between. Germline values: CDR1 MGHDK, CDR2 SYGVNS. In DNA, the CDR3 is TGTGCCAGCACGGACTTTGGGGGGAAGACCCAGTACTTC. It is translated as CASTDFGGKTQYF.

The rearrangement links TRBV6-5 to TRBJ1-6; D ambiguous. This CDR3 is built from 15 residues. Germline CDR1 MNHEY, CDR2 SVGAGI. V lost 6 bases and J lost 7, with 16 bases in between. CDR3 sequence (DNA): TGTGCCAGCAGCCCGGCGAGGGTTGGGAATTCACCCCTCCACTTT. It yields the protein CASSPARVGNSPLHF.

The chain employs TRBV20-1 and TRBJ1-2; D gene uncertain. The CDR3 is 11 residues long. From germline, CDR1 is DFQATT and CDR2 SNEGSKA (reference sequence). The CDR3 reads CARGENYGYTF. The CDR3 DNA sequence: TGCGCCCGCGGGGAGAACTATGGCTACACCTTC.

The J gene is TRBJ1-3, the V gene TRBV12-3 or TRBV12-4; the D gene is possibly TRBD1 (5 bases). The CDR3 is 14 amino acids. The V end was cut by 6 bases, the J end by 0 bases, with 9 bases between. Here the CDR3 DNA reads TGTGCCAGCAGGGATGGGGCCTCTGGAAACACCATATATTTT. This sequence encodes CASRDGASGNTIYF.

The V and J genes are TRBV4-1 and TRBJ1-2, with 9 bases fitting TRBD1. V shed 4 bases, J shed 8 bases, and the junction held 8 bases outside the gene matches. The CDR3 length is 14 residues. Germline V lookup: CDR1 MGHRA, CDR2 YSYEKL. The CDR3 loop is CASSPGQGGGGYTF. DNA for the CDR3: TGCGCCAGCAGCCCGGGACAGGGCGGGGGCGGCTACACCTTC.

J is TRBJ2-5 and V is TRBV20-1; the D gene is possibly TRBD2 (6 bases). The CDR3 loop spans 13 amino acids. The germline V and J ends were trimmed by 2 bases and 2 bases, with 9 bases remaining between them. Germline CDR1 reads DFQATT; CDR2 reads SNEGSKA (reference sequence). The DNA of the CDR3 is TGCAGTGCTAGACCCCTAGCGCAAGAGACCCAGTACTTC. Amino acid sequence: CSARPLAQETQYF.

CDR3 bases: TGTGCCTGGAGTACGGGAACGAAGGATGAGCAGTTCTTC. It translates to CAWSTGTKDEQFF. The rearrangement uses TRBV30 and TRBJ2-1, with D perhaps TRBD2 (5 bases). V was trimmed by 2 bases and J by 8 bases, leaving 13 bases between them. The germline V gene has CDR1 GTSNPN and CDR2 SVGIG (reference sequence). The CDR3 is made up of 13 amino acids. Full variable domain (outside the CDR3, taken from reference TRBV30 and TRBJ2-1): SQTIHQWPATLVQPVGSPLSLECTVEGTSNPNLYWYRQAAGRGLQLLFYSVGIGQISSEVPQNLSASRPQDRQFILSSKKLLLSDSGFYLCAWSTGTKDEQFFGPGTRLTVL.

V is TRBV7-2 and J is TRBJ1-2, with 10 bases identical to TRBD1. The trim removed 5 bases at V and 8 bases at J, leaving 5 bases unmatched. CDR3 length: 13 residues. Germline V gene lookup returns CDR1 SGHTA and CDR2 FQGNSA. The CDR3 nucleotides are TGTGCCAGCAGCGAAGGACAGGGGGGGGGCTACACCTTC. It is translated as CASSEGQGGGYTF.

This clonotype appeared a single time. The CDR3 DNA is TGTGCCAGTAGTGCCTGGACAGGGGGCGCCGACAATCAGCCCCAGCATTTT. It translates to CASSAWTGGADNQPQHF. This sequence joins TRBV19 and TRBJ1-5; TRBD1 aligns across 11 bases. V lost 5 bases and J lost 3; bases outside the gene matches: 9. This CDR3 region has 17 residues. Germline V gene sequence: CDR1 LNHDA, CDR2 SQIVND (reference sequence).

This sequence joins TRBV20-1 and TRBJ2-3; D unclear. Trimming shortened V by 2 bases and J by 0 bases, and 12 bases separated the two germline ends. Germline CDR1 is DFQATT and CDR2 is SNEGSKA (reference sequence). The CDR3 consists of 15 residues. This chain's CDR3 is CSARSLIRSTDTQYF. The CDR3 nucleotides read TGCAGTGCTAGATCCCTTATAAGAAGCACAGATACGCAGTATTTT.

The DNA for the CDR3 is TGCGCCAGCAGCTTTAAAAGGCAGAGCTCCTACAATGAGCAGTTCTTC. Its translation: CASSFKRQSSYNEQFF. The V call is TRBV5-1, the J call TRBJ2-1; unclear D gene. The germline gives CDR1 SGHRS, CDR2 YFSETQ. There are 16 residues in the CDR3. Trimming removed 2 bases from V and 0 bases from J, with 12 bases in between. The variable domain in full, with the rest retrieved from reference TRBV5-1 and TRBJ2-1, is KAGVTQTPRYLIKTRGQQVTLSCSPISGHRSVSWYQQTPGQGLQFLFEYFSETQRNKGNFPGRFSGRQFSNSRSEMNVSTLELGDSALYLCASSFKRQSSYNEQFFGPGTRLTVL.

This clonotype appeared a single time. The chain uses TRBV14 and TRBJ1-1; the match to TRBD1 covers 7 bases. The V gene's germline CDR1 is SGHDN and CDR2 FVKESK. J lost 6 bases, V lost 4 bases, and 5 bases had no gene match. The CDR3 runs to 13 residues. The CDR3 DNA is TGTGCCAGCAGCCCGACAGGGAGGGCTGAAGCTTTCTTT. It codes for CASSPTGRAEAFF.

The chain links TRBV7-8 to TRBJ1-2; TRBD1 aligns across 7 bases. V lost 5 bases, J lost 8 bases, and 11 bases stayed unmatched. Germline-derived CDR1 and CDR2 are SGHVS and FQNEAQ. This CDR3 has 14 residues. CDR3 loop: CASSRLGGGWGYTF. Here the CDR3 DNA reads TGTGCCAGCAGCCGACTAGGAGGGGGCTGGGGCTACACCTTC.

V usage is TRBV20-1 and J usage is TRBJ1-2, with D uncertain. The CDR3 spans 14 residues. Germline V lookup: CDR1 DFQATT, CDR2 SNEGSKA (reference sequence). Trimming took off 0 bases at V and 8 bases at J, with 16 bases between the two ends. The CDR3 nucleotides are TGCAGTGCTAGAGATCTAGGGCTTTCGGGGGGCTACACCTTC. It is translated as CSARDLGLSGGYTF.

The gene calls are TRBV27 and TRBJ2-1, with 12 bases lining up with TRBD2. Germline assignment: CDR1 MNHEY and CDR2 SMNVEV (reference sequence). The CDR3 covers 15 residues. V shed 5 bases, J shed 8 bases, and the junction held 7 bases outside the gene matches. CDR3 nucleotides: TGTGCCAGCAGTATACTAGCGGGGGGTTCTTATGAGCAGTTCTTC. It encodes CASSILAGGSYEQFF.

This clonotype was recorded only once. The J gene is TRBJ2-7, the V gene TRBV30, with D possibly TRBD2 on 6 matching bases. With 3 bases removed from V and 6 bases from J, the gap between germline ends came to 18 bases. The germline V gene has CDR1 GTSNPN and CDR2 SVGIG (reference sequence). CDR3 size: 14 residues. The CDR3: CAWSHLTGGVEQYF. The CDR3 DNA reads TGTGCCTGGAGCCACCTAACCGGAGGGGTCGAGCAGTACTTC.

This clonotype was picked up one time. The V gene is TRBV19, the J gene TRBJ2-3, with TRBD2 matching over 14 bases. CDR3 length: 17 amino acids. The germline gives CDR1 LNHDA, CDR2 SQIVND (reference sequence). Trimming removed 4 bases from V and 6 bases from J; junction bases left unmatched: 9. CDR3 bases: TGTGCCAGTAGTAGCTCCGGGACTAGCGGGGGCGGGGATACGCAGTATTTT. Protein: CASSSSGTSGGGDTQYF.

J is TRBJ2-7 and V is TRBV5-1; 7 bases line up with TRBD2. The CDR3 loop spans 14 amino acids. The junction had 4 bases not matched to a gene; V was cut back by 3 bases and J by 1 base. Germline V CDR1 and CDR2: SGHRS, YFSETQ. CDR3 DNA sequence: TGCGCCAGCAGCTCAACGGGGGGTTCCTACGAGCAGTACTTC. Protein product: CASSSTGGSYEQYF.

V and J are TRBV20-1 and TRBJ2-6; D unresolved. CDR1 is DFQATT, CDR2 SNEGSKA, per germline (reference sequence). V lost 0 bases, J lost 2 bases, and 20 bases lay in between. This CDR3 has 19 amino acids. CDR3 DNA sequence: TGCAGTGCTAGAGATTGGGCCTTACGAACCCCAACTGGGGCCAACGTCCTGACTTTC. Amino acids: CSARDWALRTPTGANVLTF.

This rearrangement joins TRBV5-1 to TRBJ1-4; maybe TRBD1 (5 bases). V was pared by 4 bases and J by 2 bases, with 18 bases between. The CDR3 consists of 17 residues. Per the germline V gene, CDR1 is SGHRS and CDR2 is YFSETQ. The CDR3 reads CASSLSGSKATNEKLFF. CDR3 DNA: TGCGCCAGCAGCCTTTCAGGGTCGAAAGCGACTAATGAAAAACTGTTTTTT.

The chain recombines TRBV2 with TRBJ2-5; no clear D gene. The CDR3 consists of 12 residues. The ends were cut back, 2 bases at V and 5 bases at J, with 6 bases in the middle. CDR1 and CDR2 from the germline V gene are SNHLY and FYNNEI. CDR3 DNA sequence: TGTGCCAGCAGTGAACAATACGAGACCCAGTACTTC. It yields the protein CASSEQYETQYF. Variable domain in full (rest from reference TRBV2 and TRBJ2-5): EPEVTQTPSHQVTQMGQEVILRCVPISNHLYFYWYRQILGQKVEFLVSFYNNEISEKSEIFDDQFSVERPDGSNFTLKIRSTKLEDSAMYFCASSEQYETQYFGPGTRLLVL.

The CDR3 spells CASSVDANQPQHF. The CDR3 nucleotides are TGTGCCAGCAGCGTAGACGCCAATCAGCCCCAGCATTTT. The chain combines TRBV9 with TRBJ1-5, with D hard to call. This CDR3 is built from 13 residues. Germline loops: CDR1 SGDLS, CDR2 YYNGEE. Trimming removed 0 bases at V and 3 bases at J, with 4 bases between.

The V call is TRBV28, the J call TRBJ2-5; D gene unclear. CDR1 is MDHEN, CDR2 SYDVKM, per germline. Trimming cost V 4 bases and J 3 bases, with 9 bases left between them. This CDR3 is built from 13 residues. The CDR3 bases are TGTGCCAGCAGTTCCCGTATCGAAGAGACCCAGTACTTC. The encoded protein is CASSSRIEETQYF.

V is TRBV7-9 and J is TRBJ2-5, with D tentatively TRBD1 (5 bases). Germline CDR1 SEHNR, CDR2 FQNEAQ (reference sequence). The length of the CDR3 is 14 residues. The V and J ends lost 5 bases and 2 bases respectively, with 12 bases between them. The CDR3 spells CASSLHTGQETQYF. The DNA for the CDR3 is TGTGCCAGCAGCCTCCATACAGGTCAAGAGACCCAGTACTTC.

The V gene is TRBV5-1, the J gene TRBJ1-1, with D possibly matching TRBD1 (5 bases). V gave up 0 bases and J gave up 3 bases, with 12 bases separating them. This CDR3 region has 15 residues. CDR1 is SGHRS and CDR2 is YFSETQ in the germline V gene. Written as DNA, the CDR3 is TGCGCCAGCAGCTTGGTGGGGGGTGGGGACACTGAAGCTTTCTTT. It is translated as CASSLVGGGDTEAFF.

This clonotype was seen just once. This chain joins TRBV3-1 and TRBJ2-3; 9 positions match TRBD2. The CDR3 is 14 amino acids. CDR1 LGHDT and CDR2 YNNKEL come from the germline V gene (reference sequence). With 2 bases clipped from V and 6 bases from J, the junction kept 3 bases outside the gene matches. This CDR3 is CASSQRGTSDTQYF. CDR3 in DNA: TGTGCCAGCAGCCAAAGGGGGACTAGCGATACGCAGTATTTT.